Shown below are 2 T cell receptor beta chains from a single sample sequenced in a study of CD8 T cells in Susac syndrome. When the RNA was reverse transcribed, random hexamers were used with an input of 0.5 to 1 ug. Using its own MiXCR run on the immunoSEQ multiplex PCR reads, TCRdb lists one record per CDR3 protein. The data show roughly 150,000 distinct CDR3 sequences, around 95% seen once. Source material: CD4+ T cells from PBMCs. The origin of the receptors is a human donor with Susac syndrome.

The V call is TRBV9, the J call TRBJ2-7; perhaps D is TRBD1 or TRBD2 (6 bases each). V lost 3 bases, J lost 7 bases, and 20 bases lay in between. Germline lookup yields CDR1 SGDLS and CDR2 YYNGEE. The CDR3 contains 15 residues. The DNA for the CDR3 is TGTGCCAGCAGCGAGACCGTAGCGGCGCAGGGGGAGCAGTACTTC. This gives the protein CASSETVAAQGEQYF.

CDR3 sequence: CASKRTGAGEQYF. DNA of the CDR3: TGTGCCAGCAAGAGGACAGGGGCGGGGGAGCAGTACTTC. The rearrangement links TRBV9 to TRBJ2-7; 9 bases are shared with TRBD1. The germline V gene has CDR1 SGDLS and CDR2 YYNGEE. The CDR3 covers 13 residues. V lost 6 bases and J lost 7; bases outside the gene matches: 8.